The clone carrying this T cell receptor beta chain was observed a handful of times. Its matching antigen is unknown. The sample is drawn from a study of T-cell reconstitution after alpha-beta-depleted transplantation in children. Library preparation (for TCRbeta) was performed with unique molecular identifiers. TCRdb recomputed calls from the PCR reads with MiXCR, one row per CDR3 protein. The table has about 300,000 distinct CDR3 sequences, over 7% seen once. General observations from the study: Diversity and T-cell counts at one year after transplant derived mostly from new T cells. Expanded graft clones, several hundred of them, were reportedly the source of alpha-beta T cells about two months after transplant. Some patients' high day-60 TCRbeta diversity was attributed to recipient cells surviving conditioning.

The trim removed 4 bases at V and 6 bases at J, leaving 7 bases unmatched. The germline V gene encodes CDR1 KGHSH and CDR2 LQKENI. This CDR3 is 15 amino acids long. The chain combines TRBV18 with TRBJ2-7; 12 nucleotides align to TRBD1. The TCR sequence derives from a female patient between 2 and 15 years old who had a stem cell transplant for Fanconi anemia, so the T cells may come from the graft donor. Sequences were derived from peripheral blood, sampled 360 days after TCRalphabeta/CD19-depleted stem cell transplant. CDR3 bases: TGTGCCAGCTCACGCGTCGGGACAGGGGGCTTCGAGCAGTACTTC. It yields the protein CASSRVGTGGFEQYF.